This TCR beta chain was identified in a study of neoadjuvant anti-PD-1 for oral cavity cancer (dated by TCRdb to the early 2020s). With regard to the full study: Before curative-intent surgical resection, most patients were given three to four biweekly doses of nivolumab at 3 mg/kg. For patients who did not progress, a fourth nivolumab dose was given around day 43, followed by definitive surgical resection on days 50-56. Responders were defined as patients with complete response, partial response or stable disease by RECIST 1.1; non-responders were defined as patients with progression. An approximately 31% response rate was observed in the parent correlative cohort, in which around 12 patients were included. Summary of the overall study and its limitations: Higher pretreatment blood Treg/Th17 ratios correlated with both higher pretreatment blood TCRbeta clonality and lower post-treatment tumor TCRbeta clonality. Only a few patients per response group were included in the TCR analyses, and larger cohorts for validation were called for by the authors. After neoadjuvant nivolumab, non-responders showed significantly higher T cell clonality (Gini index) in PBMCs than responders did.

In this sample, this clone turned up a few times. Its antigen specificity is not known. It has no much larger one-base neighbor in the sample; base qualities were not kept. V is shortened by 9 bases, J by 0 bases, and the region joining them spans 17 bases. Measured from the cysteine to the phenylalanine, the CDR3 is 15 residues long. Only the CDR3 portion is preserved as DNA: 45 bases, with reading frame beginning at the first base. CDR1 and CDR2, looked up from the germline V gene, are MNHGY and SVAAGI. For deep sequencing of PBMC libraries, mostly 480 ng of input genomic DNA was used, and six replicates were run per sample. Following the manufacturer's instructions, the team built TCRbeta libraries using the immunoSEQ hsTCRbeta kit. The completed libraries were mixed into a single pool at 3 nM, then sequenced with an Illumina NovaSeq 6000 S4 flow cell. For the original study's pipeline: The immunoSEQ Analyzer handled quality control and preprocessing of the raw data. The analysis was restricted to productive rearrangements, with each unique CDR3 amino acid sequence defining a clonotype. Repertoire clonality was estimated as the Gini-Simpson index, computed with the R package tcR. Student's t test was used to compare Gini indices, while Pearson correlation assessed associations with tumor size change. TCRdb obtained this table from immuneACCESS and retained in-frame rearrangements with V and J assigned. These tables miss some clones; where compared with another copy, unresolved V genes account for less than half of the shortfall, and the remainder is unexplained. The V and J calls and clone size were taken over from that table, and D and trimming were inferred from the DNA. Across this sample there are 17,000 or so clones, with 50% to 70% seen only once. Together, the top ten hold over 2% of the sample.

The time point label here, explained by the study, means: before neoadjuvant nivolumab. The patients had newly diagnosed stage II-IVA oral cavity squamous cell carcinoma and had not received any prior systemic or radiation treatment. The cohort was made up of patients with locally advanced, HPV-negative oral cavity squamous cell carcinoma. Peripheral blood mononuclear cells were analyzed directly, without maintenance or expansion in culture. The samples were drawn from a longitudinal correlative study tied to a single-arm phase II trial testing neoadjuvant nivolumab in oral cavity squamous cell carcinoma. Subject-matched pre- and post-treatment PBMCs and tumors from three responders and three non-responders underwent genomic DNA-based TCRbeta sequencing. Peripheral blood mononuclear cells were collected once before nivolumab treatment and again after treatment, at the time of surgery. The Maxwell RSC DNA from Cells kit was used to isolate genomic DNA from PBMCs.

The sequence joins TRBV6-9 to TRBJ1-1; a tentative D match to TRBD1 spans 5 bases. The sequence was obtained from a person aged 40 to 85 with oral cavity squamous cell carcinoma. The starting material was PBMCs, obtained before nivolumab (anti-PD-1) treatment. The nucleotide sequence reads TGTGCCAGACCTAGGAGGGGATCAATGAACACTGAAGCTTTCTTT. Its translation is CARPRRGSMNTEAFF.